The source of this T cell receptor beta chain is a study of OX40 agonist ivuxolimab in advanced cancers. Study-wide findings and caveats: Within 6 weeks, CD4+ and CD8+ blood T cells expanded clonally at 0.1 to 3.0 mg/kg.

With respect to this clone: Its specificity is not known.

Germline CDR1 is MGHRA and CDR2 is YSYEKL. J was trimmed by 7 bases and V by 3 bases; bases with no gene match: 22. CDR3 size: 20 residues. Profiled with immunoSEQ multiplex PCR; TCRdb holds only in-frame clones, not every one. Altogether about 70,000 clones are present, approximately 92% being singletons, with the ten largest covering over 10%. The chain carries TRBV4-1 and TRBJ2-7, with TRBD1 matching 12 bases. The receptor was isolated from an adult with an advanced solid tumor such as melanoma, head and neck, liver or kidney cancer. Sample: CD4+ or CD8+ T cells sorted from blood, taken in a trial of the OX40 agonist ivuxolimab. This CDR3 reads CASSQRIRDRGRQSPGEQYF. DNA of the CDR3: TGCGCCAGCAGCCAGAGGATCCGGGACAGGGGGCGTCAAAGTCCGGGGGAGCAGTACTTC.